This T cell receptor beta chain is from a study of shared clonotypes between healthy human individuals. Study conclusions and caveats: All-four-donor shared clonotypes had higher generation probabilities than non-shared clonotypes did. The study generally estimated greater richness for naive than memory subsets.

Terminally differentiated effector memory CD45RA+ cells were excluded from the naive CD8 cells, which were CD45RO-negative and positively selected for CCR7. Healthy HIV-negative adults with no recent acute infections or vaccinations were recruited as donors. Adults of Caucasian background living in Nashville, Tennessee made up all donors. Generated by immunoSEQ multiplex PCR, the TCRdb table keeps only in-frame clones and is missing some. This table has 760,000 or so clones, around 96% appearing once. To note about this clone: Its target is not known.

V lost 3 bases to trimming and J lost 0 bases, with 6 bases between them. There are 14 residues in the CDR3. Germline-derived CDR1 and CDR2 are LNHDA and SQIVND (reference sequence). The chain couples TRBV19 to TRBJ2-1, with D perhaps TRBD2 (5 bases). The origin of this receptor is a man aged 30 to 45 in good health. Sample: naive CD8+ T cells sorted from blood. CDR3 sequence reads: CASSISASYNEQFF. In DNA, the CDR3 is TGTGCCAGTAGTATTAGCGCCTCCTACAATGAGCAGTTCTTC.